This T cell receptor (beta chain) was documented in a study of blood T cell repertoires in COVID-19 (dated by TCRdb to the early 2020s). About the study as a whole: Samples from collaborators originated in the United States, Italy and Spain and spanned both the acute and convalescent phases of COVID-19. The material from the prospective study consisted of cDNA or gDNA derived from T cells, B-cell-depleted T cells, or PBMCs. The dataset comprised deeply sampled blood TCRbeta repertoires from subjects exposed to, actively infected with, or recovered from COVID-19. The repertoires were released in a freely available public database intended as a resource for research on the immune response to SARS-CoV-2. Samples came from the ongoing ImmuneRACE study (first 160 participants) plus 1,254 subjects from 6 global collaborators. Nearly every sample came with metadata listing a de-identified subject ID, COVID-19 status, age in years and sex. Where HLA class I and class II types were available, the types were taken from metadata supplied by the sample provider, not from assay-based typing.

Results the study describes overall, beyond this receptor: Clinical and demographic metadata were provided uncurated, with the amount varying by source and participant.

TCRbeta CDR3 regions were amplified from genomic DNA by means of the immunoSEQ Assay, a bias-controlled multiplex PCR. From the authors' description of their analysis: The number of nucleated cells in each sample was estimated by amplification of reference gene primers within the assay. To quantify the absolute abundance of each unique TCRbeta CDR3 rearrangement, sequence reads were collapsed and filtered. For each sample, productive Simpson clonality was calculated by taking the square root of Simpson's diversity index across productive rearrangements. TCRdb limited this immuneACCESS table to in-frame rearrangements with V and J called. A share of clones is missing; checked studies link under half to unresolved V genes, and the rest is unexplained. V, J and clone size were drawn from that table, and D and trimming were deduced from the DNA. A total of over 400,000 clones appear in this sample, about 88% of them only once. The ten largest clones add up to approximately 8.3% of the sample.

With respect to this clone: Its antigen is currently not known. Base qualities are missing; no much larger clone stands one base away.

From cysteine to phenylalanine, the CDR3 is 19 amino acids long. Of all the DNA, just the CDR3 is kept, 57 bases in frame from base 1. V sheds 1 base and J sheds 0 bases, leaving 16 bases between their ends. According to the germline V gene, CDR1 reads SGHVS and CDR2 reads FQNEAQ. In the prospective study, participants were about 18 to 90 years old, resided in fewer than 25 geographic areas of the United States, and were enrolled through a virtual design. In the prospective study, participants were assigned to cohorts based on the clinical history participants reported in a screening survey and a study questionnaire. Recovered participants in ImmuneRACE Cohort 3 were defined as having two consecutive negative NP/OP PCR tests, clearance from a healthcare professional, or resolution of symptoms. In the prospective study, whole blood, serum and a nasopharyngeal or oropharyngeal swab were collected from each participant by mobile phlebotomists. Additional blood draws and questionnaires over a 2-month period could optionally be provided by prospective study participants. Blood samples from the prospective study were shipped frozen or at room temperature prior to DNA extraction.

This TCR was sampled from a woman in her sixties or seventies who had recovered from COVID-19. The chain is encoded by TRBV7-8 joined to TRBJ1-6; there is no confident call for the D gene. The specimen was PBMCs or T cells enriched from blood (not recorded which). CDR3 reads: CASSLETGLGSSYNSPLHF. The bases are TGTGCCAGCAGCTTAGAAACCGGATTAGGGAGCTCCTATAATTCACCCCTCCACTTT.